The text below deals with one T cell receptor (beta chain). Within the sample, other DNA sequences also encode this same CDR3. This record belongs to a study of T cell changes during pregnancy in multiple sclerosis. This CDR3 spans 14 amino acids. Trimming pared 3 bases from V and 0 bases from J, leaving 6 bases between. CDR1 and CDR2 (germline): MNHEY, SMNVEV (reference sequence). Libraries were prepared by immunoSEQ multiplex PCR; TCRdb keeps only in-frame clonotypes and omits some of them. This table has 30,000 to 35,000 clones, 90% appearing once. This specimen was CD8+ T cells from peripheral blood mononuclear cells, taken before pregnancy. The source of this sequence is a female donor with multiple sclerosis, enrolled in a pregnancy study. J is TRBJ2-1 and V is TRBV27; D gene ambiguous. CDR3 amino acids: CASSFSSSYNEQFF. CDR3 coding DNA: TGTGCCAGCAGTTTTTCTAGCTCCTACAATGAGCAGTTCTTC.